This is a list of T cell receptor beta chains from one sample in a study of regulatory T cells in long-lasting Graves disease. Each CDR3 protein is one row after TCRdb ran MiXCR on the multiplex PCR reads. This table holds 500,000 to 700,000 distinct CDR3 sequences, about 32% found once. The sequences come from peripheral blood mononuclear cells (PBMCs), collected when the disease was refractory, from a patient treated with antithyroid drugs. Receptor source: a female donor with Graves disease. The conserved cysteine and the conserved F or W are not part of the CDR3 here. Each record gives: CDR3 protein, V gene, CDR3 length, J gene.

ASSFWGNRAFARYGYT | TRBV12-3/TRBV12-4 | 16 | TRBJ1-2
ASSLTGTGVDGYT | TRBV7-3 | 13 | TRBJ1-2
ASSLSHPYEQY | TRBV6-2/TRBV6-3 | 11 | TRBJ2-7
ASSARDHNQPQH | TRBV6-1 | 12 | TRBJ1-5
ASSFSPGTGLGGTLH | TRBV28 | 15 | TRBJ1-6
ASSELRGNSGNTIY | TRBV2 | 14 | TRBJ1-3
ASSARTSDTEAF | TRBV18 | 12 | TRBJ1-1
ASSPSSGHGQPQH | TRBV27 | 13 | TRBJ1-5
ASSPGLLPEAF | TRBV6-1 | 11 | TRBJ1-1
AISDLAQKTQY | TRBV10-3 | 11 | TRBJ2-5
ASSYGDSYEQY | TRBV6-9 | 11 | TRBJ2-7
ASSTRRANYGYT | TRBV12-3/TRBV12-4 | 12 | TRBJ1-2
SAQPSGGVAF | TRBV20-1 | 10 | TRBJ1-1
ASGLGGDGYYGYT | TRBV12-5 | 13 | TRBJ1-2
ASSPARDRGENTEAF | TRBV7-9 | 15 | TRBJ1-1
ASSVSPLAPNYEQY | TRBV27 | 14 | TRBJ2-7
ASSYDKETQY | TRBV12-3/TRBV12-4 | 10 | TRBJ2-5
ASSLGQEGQPQH | TRBV5-1 | 12 | TRBJ1-5
SARDRPGANYGYT | TRBV20-1 | 13 | TRBJ1-2
SASELWGKKPYEQY | TRBV20-1 | 14 | TRBJ2-7
ASSLGQGFYEQY | TRBV5-1 | 12 | TRBJ2-7
ASSFVGGGYEKLF | TRBV12-3/TRBV12-4 | 13 | TRBJ1-4
ASSSTLGGGEKLF | TRBV27 | 13 | TRBJ1-4
ASSLARDTDTEAF | TRBV12-3/TRBV12-4 | 13 | TRBJ1-1
ASSLYGSGNQPQH | TRBV28 | 13 | TRBJ1-5
ASSLIAGAEAF | TRBV5-1 | 11 | TRBJ1-1
ASRDPRRTANTEAF | TRBV19 | 14 | TRBJ1-1
ASGLQGGNTEAF | TRBV12-5 | 12 | TRBJ1-1
ASILSGRGKNQPQH | TRBV28 | 14 | TRBJ1-5
AWSVGGNTEAF | TRBV30 | 11 | TRBJ1-1
ASSIRGTPQPQH | TRBV19 | 12 | TRBJ1-5
ASSQDGQGDTEAF | TRBV3-1 | 13 | TRBJ1-1
ASSLDWDRVSTEAF | TRBV11-2 | 14 | TRBJ1-1
ASSLYGQGGTEAF | TRBV7-8 | 13 | TRBJ1-1
ASKLFENTEAF | TRBV7-3 | 11 | TRBJ1-1
ASSATMHQETQY | TRBV12-3/TRBV12-4 | 12 | TRBJ2-5
SALLQARETQY | TRBV20-1 | 11 | TRBJ2-5
ASTNLVSGGAF | TRBV7-2 | 11 | TRBJ1-1
ASRGDLGGYT | TRBV2 | 10 | TRBJ1-2
SAIGRAAPEKLF | TRBV20-1 | 12 | TRBJ1-4
ASSYQPYRGLINQPQH | TRBV6-5 | 16 | TRBJ1-5
ASSERGLAGYYEQY | TRBV6-2/TRBV6-3 | 14 | TRBJ2-7
ASRGRGSRDPNLPQH | TRBV7-2 | 15 | TRBJ1-5
ASSSLDTGNQPQH | TRBV6-1 | 13 | TRBJ1-5
ASSQDLTGEQY | TRBV3-1 | 11 | TRBJ2-7
ASSYSLLSHGYT | TRBV6-2/TRBV6-3 | 12 | TRBJ1-2
SARDAGSYGYT | TRBV20-1 | 11 | TRBJ1-2
ASSFIFGAGGADGYT | TRBV27 | 15 | TRBJ1-2
ASSLQGWGNTEAF | TRBV12-3/TRBV12-4 | 13 | TRBJ1-1
SAETGGANYGYT | TRBV20-1 | 12 | TRBJ1-2
ASSATGVGDEQY | TRBV2 | 12 | TRBJ2-7
SARSDSPDPHQPQH | TRBV20-1 | 14 | TRBJ1-5
ASKQGGWNTEAF | TRBV6-2/TRBV6-3 | 12 | TRBJ1-1
ASSPLAGATGELF | TRBV6-1 | 13 | TRBJ2-2
ASTFAGGRLGAF | TRBV19 | 12 | TRBJ1-1
ASSEQTSFQETQY | TRBV6-1 | 13 | TRBJ2-5
ASRSGWGNQPQH | TRBV28 | 12 | TRBJ1-5